A selection of T cell receptor beta chains follows, all from one sample in a study of PD-1 blockade in classical Hodgkin lymphoma. Profiled with immunoSEQ multiplex PCR; TCRdb holds only in-frame clones, not every one. The data show tens of thousands of clones, nearly 90% seen once. Sequencing used peripheral blood mononuclear cells (PBMCs), obtained before the second cycle of nivolumab. These receptors all come from a human donor with classical Hodgkin lymphoma. The CDR3 runs from the conserved cysteine through the conserved F or W. Each record gives: clone size, J gene, V gene, D gene, CDR3 DNA, CDR3 protein. A D gene is named only where the DNA matches it firmly. Some rows have no size entry. The others give once, few or many, or a class for an expanded clone.

>NA|TRBJ2-2|TRBV7-2|TRBD2
TGTGCCAGCAGCTTATTTCCTTCTAGCGGGAATGTCGGGGAGCTGTTTTTT
CASSLFPSSGNVGELFF
>NA|TRBJ2-1|TRBV21-1|NA
TGTGCCAGTAGAGGCTACTTTTACAATGAGCAGTTCTTC
CASRGYFYNEQFF
>once|TRBJ2-7|TRBV6-5|NA
TGTGCCAGCTACCAGGTCCCGGACGAGCAGTACTTC
CASYQVPDEQYF
>NA|TRBJ2-7|TRBV14|NA
TGTGCCAGCAGCCTCGGGACCCGACCCTACGAGCAGTACTTC
CASSLGTRPYEQYF
>once|TRBJ2-3|TRBV25-1|NA
TGTGCCAGCAGTGAATTGGGTAGGGGAAAACGGACAGATACGCAGTATTTT
CASSELGRGKRTDTQYF
>NA|TRBJ2-2|TRBV10-3|NA
TGTGCCGCCCGGAATAACACCGGGGAGCTGTTTTTT
CAARNNTGELFF
>NA|TRBJ1-2|TRBV28|NA
TGTGCCACCCTCCGGACGGACCTACGCTATGGCTACACCTTC
CATLRTDLRYGYTF
>NA|TRBJ2-7|TRBV10-3|NA
TGTGCCATCAGTGAGTCTTGGGGCGTAGAGGGGGAGCAGTACTTC
CAISESWGVEGEQYF
>NA|TRBJ2-7|TRBV5-6|TRBD1
TGTGCCAGCAGCTCCCCCGGGACAGGGGTGTACGAGCAGTACTTC
CASSSPGTGVYEQYF
>NA|TRBJ1-5|TRBV27|TRBD1
TGTGCCAGCAGTTTATCTGCGGGACAGAGCAATCAGCCCCAGCATTTT
CASSLSAGQSNQPQHF
>NA|TRBJ2-7|TRBV30|NA
TGTGCCTGGAGATCTCGGGACAAAGCCTACGAGCAGTACTTC
CAWRSRDKAYEQYF
>NA|TRBJ2-1|TRBV5-6|NA
TGTGCCAGCAGCTTGGTGGGACGGTCCTACAATGAGCAGTTCTTC
CASSLVGRSYNEQFF
>NA|TRBJ2-2|TRBV10-3|TRBD1
TGTGCCATCACCCCAACAGGGGACACCGGGGAGCTGTTTTTT
CAITPTGDTGELFF
>NA|TRBJ2-3|TRBV28|NA
TGTGCCAGCAGTTTCGAGGGGTTCGACACAGATACGCAGTATTTT
CASSFEGFDTDTQYF
>NA|TRBJ1-3|TRBV7-8|NA
TGTGCCAGCAGCCTGAATGCTGGAAACACCATATATTTT
CASSLNAGNTIYF
>once|TRBJ2-7|TRBV6-6|NA
TGTGCCAGCCGGAGCTCCTACGAGCAGTACTTC
CASRSSYEQYF
>NA|TRBJ2-3|TRBV13|NA
TGTGCCAGCAGCCAACCCGGGACTTTGTACACGCAGTATTTT
CASSQPGTLYTQYF
>NA|TRBJ1-1|TRBV29-1|NA
TGCAGCGTTGGCGGGGGGAGGGGCACTGAAGCTTTCTTT
CSVGGGRGTEAFF
>NA|TRBJ2-7|TRBV7-2|TRBD2
TGTGCCAGCAGCTTAGTTGTCGGGACTAACGAGCAGTACTTC
CASSLVVGTNEQYF
>few|TRBJ1-5|TRBV6-1|NA
TGTGCCAGCTACAGGGTAGGCGGCAATCAGCCCCAGCATTTT
CASYRVGGNQPQHF
>NA|TRBJ2-3|TRBV6-5|TRBD2
TGTGCCAGCAGAGGCACTAGCGGGGGGGCGGATACGCAGTATTTT
CASRGTSGGADTQYF
>NA|TRBJ2-1|TRBV19|TRBD2
TGTGCCAGTAGCCCCTGGGGACTAGTGGGCAATGAGCAGTTCTTC
CASSPWGLVGNEQFF
>NA|TRBJ1-6|TRBV7-8|NA
TGTGCCAGCAGCTTTAGCAGGGGCTCCCTCCCTAATTCACCCCTCCACTTT
CASSFSRGSLPNSPLHF
>NA|TRBJ1-5|TRBV21-1|NA
TGTGCCACCTTTCCGGCCCAGCATTTT
CATFPAQHF
>once|TRBJ2-7|TRBV27|TRBD2
TGTGCCAGCAGTTGGACTAGCGGGAATCTTTACGAGCAGTACTTC
CASSWTSGNLYEQYF
>NA|TRBJ2-5|TRBV7-6|NA
TGTGCCAGCAGCCCCGGGACAGAGACCCAGTACTTC
CASSPGTETQYF
>NA|TRBJ2-3|TRBV4-1|NA
TGCGCCAGCAGCCAAATAGGAGACACAGATACGCAGTATTTT
CASSQIGDTDTQYF
>NA|TRBJ1-2|TRBV5-1|NA
TGCGCCAGCAGCTTGGGGGGGAGCCCCTATGGCTACACCTTC
CASSLGGSPYGYTF